The sample holds one count of the clone carrying this TCR beta chain. The time point here: baseline, week 1 (first vaccination visit). Treatment noted: pre-vaccination baseline after standard-of-care therapy. The data are from a study of a mutant IDH1 vaccine in newly diagnosed glioma. In the study overall: Sex distribution of treated patients was about 60% male and around 40% female; mean age was 40.4 years. The earlier regimen, radiotherapy, temozolomide, or both, was most often both.

The germline V and J ends were trimmed by 0 bases and 0 bases, with 24 bases remaining between them. CDR3 length: 20 amino acids. CDR1 SGDLS and CDR2 YYNGEE come from the germline V gene. The assay was immunoSEQ multiplex PCR, and TCRdb's table has in-frame clones only and misses some. The profile shows just under 95,000 clones, 83% of them singletons. Here the sequenced sample was PBMCs, taken from a glioma patient treated with radiotherapy, temozolomide or both. The receptor comes from a woman aged 45-65 years with glioma. The chain is built from TRBV9 and TRBJ1-2; D gene unclear. This CDR3 reads CASSVGTTGSGRAANYGYTF. The CDR3 DNA reads as TGTGCCAGCAGCGTAGGAACCACGGGCAGCGGGCGGGCAGCTAACTATGGCTACACCTTC.